The entry below describes one T cell receptor (beta chain). Unmatched junction bases numbered 6, after V lost 0 bases and J lost 9 bases. The CDR3 has 15 residues. The germline V gene has CDR1 MNHEY and CDR2 SVGAGI. The sample originates from a study of cytomegalovirus exposure and HLA in healthy donors. With 60 Vbeta and 13 Jbeta primers, the PCR was carried out. The assay was immunoSEQ multiplex PCR, and TCRdb's table has in-frame clones only and misses some. This table holds 60,000 to 75,000 clones, about 74% found once. Sequencing was done on a sample of PBMCs. The clonotype comes from a woman aged 60-75 years in good health and CMV-seropositive. The chain links TRBV6-5 to TRBJ2-1, with 9 positions matching TRBD2. CDR3 in DNA: TGTGCCAGCAGTTACTCGAGGCGGGGGGGCCGTGAGCAGTTCTTC. Translation gives CASSYSRRGGREQFF.